This T cell receptor beta chain was captured by sequencing in a study of persistence of HIV-infected CD4 T cells. Study in general: A median of 8 years of suppressive ART preceded sampling.

The immunoSEQ assay was version 4, run in survey mode. Clones were sequenced by immunoSEQ multiplex PCR, and TCRdb holds only the in-frame ones, with some missing. The sample includes 7,500 to 9,500 clones, more than 65% of them seen just once. Cells were stimulated with overlapping HIV-1 Gag 15-mer peptides. Responding CD4+ T cells were sorted by upregulation of both CD40 ligand and CD69. Comments on this clone: The antigen remains unidentified.

The study, taken as a whole, reports: TCR oligoclonality correlated with proviral oligoclonality in the same sorted populations. Degenerate expanded CDR3beta sequences were enriched among CMV- and Gag-responding cells.

The germline V gene has CDR1 SGDLS and CDR2 YYNGEE. V lost 0 bases to trimming and J lost 2 bases, with 6 bases between them. This CDR3 is 14 amino acids long. This chain uses TRBV9 with TRBJ1-3; D unclear. This sequence originates from an adult woman with HIV who was CMV-seropositive. The sample consisted of CD4+ T cells sorted from PBMCs after roughly 18-hour stimulation, taken from a patient who received antiretroviral therapy. CDR3 residues: CASSVEGTGNTIYF. CDR3 coding DNA: TGTGCCAGCAGCGTAGAGGGAACTGGAAACACCATATATTTT.